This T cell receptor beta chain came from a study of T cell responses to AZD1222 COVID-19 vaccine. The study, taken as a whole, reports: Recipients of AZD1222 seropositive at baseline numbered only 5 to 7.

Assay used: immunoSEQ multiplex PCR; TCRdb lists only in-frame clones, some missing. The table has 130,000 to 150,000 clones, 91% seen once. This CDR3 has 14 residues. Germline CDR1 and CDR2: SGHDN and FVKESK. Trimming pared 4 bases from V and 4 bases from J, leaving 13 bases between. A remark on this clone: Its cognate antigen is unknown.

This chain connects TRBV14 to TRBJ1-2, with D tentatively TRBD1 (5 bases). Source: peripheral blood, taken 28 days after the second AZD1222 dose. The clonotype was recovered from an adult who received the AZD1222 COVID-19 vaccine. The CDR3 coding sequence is TGTGCCAGCAGCCCCCTAGAGAGGGGCTATGGCTACACCTTC. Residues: CASSPLERGYGYTF.